These 20 T cell receptor beta chains share one sample of origin, sequenced in a study of graft-versus-host responses after intestinal transplantation. Clones were sequenced by immunoSEQ multiplex PCR, and TCRdb holds only the in-frame ones, with some missing. The profile shows 150,000 or so clones, around 90% of them singletons. The antigens of these receptors remain unknown. This specimen consisted of unstimulated CD4+ T cells sorted from spleen or lymph node cells, obtained before intestinal transplant. These receptor sequences come from a human donor who received an intestinal transplant.

This chain links TRBV4-2 with TRBJ2-5, with D possibly TRBD1 on 6 matching bases. The CDR3 is made up of 17 amino acids. CDR1 is LGHNA and CDR2 is YNFKEQ in the germline V gene. V lost 1 base, J lost 5 bases, and 20 bases lay in between. In DNA form, the CDR3 reads TGTGCCAGCAGCCAAGCGTTTGGTCAGGGGTTTTGGGAGACCCAGTACTTC. Its translation: CASSQAFGQGFWETQYF.

The chain employs TRBV6-5 and TRBJ2-3; D gene ambiguous. Trimming pared 6 bases from V and 1 base from J, leaving 8 bases between. Germline loops: CDR1 MNHEY, CDR2 SVGAGI. The length of the CDR3 is 13 residues. The CDR3 sequence is CASRVYGTDTQYF. The CDR3 DNA sequence: TGTGCCAGCAGAGTGTATGGCACAGATACGCAGTATTTT.

The V and J genes are TRBV9 and TRBJ2-3, with D uncertain. V was shortened by 0 bases and J by 5 bases, with 7 bases between the two germline ends. The CDR3 has 13 amino acids. Germline V gives CDR1 SGDLS, CDR2 YYNGEE. The CDR3 protein is CASSVVFQDTQYF. CDR3 DNA: TGTGCCAGCAGCGTAGTTTTTCAAGATACGCAGTATTTT.

About this clone: The CDR3 end shows no conserved phenylalanine or tryptophan, and so a read error is likely. The chain combines TRBV7-2 with TRBJ2-7, with D possibly being TRBD2 (6 bases). Germline V CDR1 and CDR2: SGHTA, FQGNSA. Trimming took 7 bases from V and 0 from J, leaving 13 bases between them. The CDR3 consists of 14 residues. This CDR3 is CASKSGSSSYEQYL. The CDR3 DNA sequence: TGTGCCAGCAAAAGCGGGTCAAGCTCCTACGAGCAGTACCTC.

This chain uses TRBV7-2 with TRBJ1-6, with 8 bases that match TRBD1. The V gene end was trimmed by 5 bases and the J gene end by 8 bases; junction bases not matched to a gene: 5. The CDR3 length is 14 residues. Per germline, CDR1 SGHTA and CDR2 FQGNSA. The DNA for the CDR3 is TGTGCCAGCAGCCTCGACAGGGGAGATTCACCCCTCCACTTT. This gives the protein CASSLDRGDSPLHF.

The chain is built from TRBV5-6 and TRBJ1-2; possibly TRBD1 for D (6 bases). Per germline, CDR1 SGHDT and CDR2 YYEEEE. The CDR3 runs to 13 residues. Trimming removed 6 bases from V and 5 bases from J, with 14 bases in between. CDR3 region: CASNSVQGYGYTF. The CDR3 DNA reads as TGTGCCAGCAACTCCGTACAGGGATATGGCTACACCTTC.

The V and J genes are TRBV7-2 and TRBJ2-7; D uncertain. The germline gives CDR1 SGHTA, CDR2 FQGNSA. V was trimmed by 5 bases and J by 0 bases, leaving 5 bases between them. The CDR3 runs to 12 residues. In DNA form, the CDR3 reads TGTGCCAGCAGCGATATCTCCTACGAGCAGTACTTC. It yields the protein CASSDISYEQYF.

This chain links TRBV6-5 with TRBJ1-1; D unresolved. Trimming cost V 6 bases and J 6 bases, with 17 bases left between them. Looked up from germline, CDR1 is MNHEY and CDR2 is SVGAGI. CDR3 length: 14 residues. Here the CDR3 DNA reads TGTGCCAGCAGGTCGTGGGGAGTACGTGCTGAAGCTTTCTTT. This encodes CASRSWGVRAEAFF.

The chain joins TRBV11-3 to TRBJ2-6; 10 bases are a match to TRBD1. Germline V CDR1 and CDR2: SGHNT, YENEEA. CDR3 length: 17 amino acids. With V trimmed by 5 bases and J by 0 bases, 4 bases remained unmatched. The CDR3 DNA is TGTGCCAGCAGCCCGGGACAGGGGAGCTCTGGGGCCAACGTCCTGACTTTC. It yields the protein CASSPGQGSSGANVLTF.

The gene calls are TRBV6-1 and TRBJ1-1, with 9 bases lining up with TRBD1. The CDR3 is made up of 15 amino acids. Per the germline V gene, CDR1 is MNHNS and CDR2 is SASEGT. J lost 3 bases, V lost 9 bases, and 11 bases had no gene match. The CDR3 DNA sequence: TGTGCCAGTCTACCGGGACAGGGATGGGACACTGAAGCTTTCTTT. Translated: CASLPGQGWDTEAFF.

CDR3 in amino acids: CASSVGDPATYEQYF. Written as DNA, the CDR3 is TGTGCCAGCAGCGTAGGGGATCCGGCTACCTACGAGCAGTACTTC. The chain uses TRBV9 and TRBJ2-7; no clear D gene. V was pared by 0 bases and J by 2 bases, with 12 bases between. The germline V gene encodes CDR1 SGDLS and CDR2 YYNGEE. CDR3 size: 15 residues.

This sequence joins TRBV30 and TRBJ2-7; weak D call: TRBD2 (7 bases). Between the trimmed V and J ends, which lost 4 bases and 6 bases, there was a span of 22 bases. Germline V CDR1 and CDR2: GTSNPN, SVGIG (reference sequence). The CDR3 is made up of 15 amino acids. The CDR3 coding sequence is TGTGCCTGGACCGGAGGGGGAGGGAGGCGCCTCGAGCAGTACTTC. Translating gives CAWTGGGGRRLEQYF.

On this clone: Additional DNA sequences in this sample encode the identical CDR3. This chain uses TRBV5-6 with TRBJ1-3; 7 bases map to TRBD1. The junction had 7 bases not matched to a gene; V was cut back by 4 bases and J by 0 bases. CDR1 is SGHDT, CDR2 YYEEEE, per germline. This CDR3 is 16 amino acids long. CDR3: CASSLGQSSSGNTIYF. In DNA form, the CDR3 reads TGTGCCAGCAGCCTGGGACAGTCAAGCTCTGGAAACACCATATATTTT.

The J gene is TRBJ1-2, the V gene TRBV11-2; D might be TRBD1 (5 bases). Germline V lookup: CDR1 SGHAT, CDR2 FQNNGV. Trimming removed 2 bases from V and 7 bases from J, with 17 bases in between. This CDR3 is built from 15 residues. CDR3: CASSLKDRGKRGYTF. The DNA of the CDR3 is TGTGCCAGCAGCTTAAAGGACCGGGGGAAGCGTGGCTACACCTTC.

The chain joins TRBV6-1 to TRBJ2-5; D gene ambiguous. The J call may be incorrect, as the DNA end agrees better with TRBJ2-7. The germline V gene has CDR1 MNHNS and CDR2 SASEGT. The CDR3 contains 13 residues. The CDR3 DNA reads as TGTGCCAGCAGTGACCCCGGCCCCTACGAGCAGTACTTC. Protein: CASSDPGPYEQYF.

This chain joins TRBV15 and TRBJ1-2, with TRBD1 as a possible D gene (6 bases). The CDR3 runs 15 residues. Germline V gene data show CDR1 as LNHNV and CDR2 as YYDKDF (reference sequence). The V end lost 0 bases, the J end lost 7 bases, and 15 bases lay between the germline ends. CDR3 sequence reads: CATSRDPGESFGYTF. The CDR3 nucleotides are TGTGCCACCAGCAGAGATCCAGGGGAGTCCTTTGGCTACACCTTC. Full variable domain (missing parts from reference TRBV15 and TRBJ1-2): DAMVIQNPRYQVTQFGKPVTLSCSQTLNHNVMYWYQQKSSQAPKLLFHYYDKDFNNEADTPDNFQSRRPNTSFCFLDIRSPGLGDTAMYLCATSRDPGESFGYTFGSGTRLTVV.

The chain carries TRBV18 and TRBJ2-2, with D tentatively TRBD2 (6 bases). This CDR3 has 16 residues. Trimming took 4 bases from V and 2 from J, leaving 14 bases between them. From germline, CDR1 is KGHSH and CDR2 LQKENI. CDR3 amino acids: CASSLIPGTNTGELFF. CDR3 nucleotides: TGTGCCAGCTCACTGATACCGGGGACTAACACCGGGGAGCTGTTTTTT. The full variable domain, in which reference TRBV18 and TRBJ2-2 provide the parts outside the CDR3, is NAGVMQNPRHLVRRRGQEARLRCSPMKGHSHVYWYRQLPEEGLKFMVYLQKENIIDESGMPKERFSAEFPKEGPSILRIQQVVRGDSAAYFCASSLIPGTNTGELFFGEGSRLTVL.

The chain combines TRBV29-1 with TRBJ2-1; D not certain. The germline V gene encodes CDR1 SQVTM and CDR2 ANQGSEA. Trimming took 7 bases from V and 0 from J, leaving 7 bases between them. This CDR3 is 12 amino acids long. CDR3 loop: CSGVSSYNEQFF. In DNA form, the CDR3 reads TGCAGCGGGGTTAGCTCCTACAATGAGCAGTTCTTC.

The rearrangement links TRBV14 to TRBJ2-3; TRBD1 is a possible D gene (6 bases). Germline CDR1 SGHDN, CDR2 FVKESK. This CDR3 spans 16 amino acids. V lost 8 bases, J lost 2 bases, and 20 bases lay in between. Here the CDR3 reads CASQRSGQPHTDTQYF. CDR3 bases: TGTGCCAGCCAGAGGTCGGGACAACCACACACAGATACGCAGTATTTT.

The V gene is TRBV7-2, the J gene TRBJ1-1; no definite D call. CDR3 size: 14 residues. Germline-derived CDR1 and CDR2 are SGHTA and FQGNSA. The V gene lost 4 bases and the J gene lost 6 bases, with 15 bases spanning the gap. Here the CDR3 DNA reads TGTGCCAGCAGCTCCCATCTCGTGGTCGCTGAAGCTTTCTTT. Residues: CASSSHLVVAEAFF.